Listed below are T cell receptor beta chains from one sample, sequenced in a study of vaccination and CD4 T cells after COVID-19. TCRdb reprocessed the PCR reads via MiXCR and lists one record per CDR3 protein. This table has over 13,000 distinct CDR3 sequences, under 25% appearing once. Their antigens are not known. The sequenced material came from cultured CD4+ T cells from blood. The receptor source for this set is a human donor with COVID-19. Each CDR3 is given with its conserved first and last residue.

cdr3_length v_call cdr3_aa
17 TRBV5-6 CASSPGTSGGKTYEQYF
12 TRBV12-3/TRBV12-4 CASSDNTDTQYF
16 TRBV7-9 CASSVTGRHGNEKLFF
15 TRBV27 CASSLGQAVENIQYF
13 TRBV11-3 CASSGGLNTEAFF
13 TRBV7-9 CASSRDLGGGYTF
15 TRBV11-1 CASSLAGGRGETQYF
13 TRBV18 CASFSGGGGEQFF
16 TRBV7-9 CASSFRVTGGSEKLFF
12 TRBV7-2 CASSFSGAEAFF
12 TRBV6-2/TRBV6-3 CASTSENQPQHF
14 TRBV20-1 CSAPRGGGNTEAFF
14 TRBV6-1 CASSVGQKADTQYF
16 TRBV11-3 CASSLAKTHGTDTQYF
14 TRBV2 CASSGGGPTDTQYF
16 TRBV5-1 CASSFSGQGMNTEAFF
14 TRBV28 CATPHRGHFYEQYF
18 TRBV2 CASSEALGSFYSNQPQHF
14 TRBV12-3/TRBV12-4 CASRTGGSAYEQYF
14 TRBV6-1 CASTRGTTYYEQYF
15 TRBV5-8 CASSPHRAGGNTIYF
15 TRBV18 CASSPSSGTTGELFF
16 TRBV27 CASSSILAGGRETQYF
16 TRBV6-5 CASSYLQGANTGELFF
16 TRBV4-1 CASSPSVPAGSTEQFF
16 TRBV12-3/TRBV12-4 CASTPGAGGLEETQYF
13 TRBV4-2 CASSAGGNHGYTF
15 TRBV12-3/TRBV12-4 CASSPTTGGPEGYTF
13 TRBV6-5 CASSLDRGEGYTF
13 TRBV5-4 CASNSDRTYEQYF
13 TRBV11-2 CASSLLERAEAFF
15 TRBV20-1 CSALGGVSSYNEQFF
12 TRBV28 CASRAQGGGYTF
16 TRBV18 CASSPGLTENNSPLHF
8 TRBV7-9 CASSPQYF
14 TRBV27 CASRGYRGTYEQYF
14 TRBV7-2 CASSEGRNQETQYF
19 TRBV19 CASSSRPGAFLGSGNTIYF
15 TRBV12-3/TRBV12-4 CASSRDGQGNQPQHF
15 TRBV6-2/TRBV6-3 CASSPDTTNTGELFF
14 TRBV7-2 CASSFRDRPAEQYF
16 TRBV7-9 CASGTQGGQDTGELFF
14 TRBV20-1 CSARKDTLWGGYTF
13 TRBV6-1 CASTPPRREEQYF
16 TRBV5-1 CASSLVAGAYQETQYF
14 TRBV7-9 CASSLGYGNEKLFF
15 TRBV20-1 CSAPTRDSHNSPLHF
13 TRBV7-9 CASSLGTAGKQYF